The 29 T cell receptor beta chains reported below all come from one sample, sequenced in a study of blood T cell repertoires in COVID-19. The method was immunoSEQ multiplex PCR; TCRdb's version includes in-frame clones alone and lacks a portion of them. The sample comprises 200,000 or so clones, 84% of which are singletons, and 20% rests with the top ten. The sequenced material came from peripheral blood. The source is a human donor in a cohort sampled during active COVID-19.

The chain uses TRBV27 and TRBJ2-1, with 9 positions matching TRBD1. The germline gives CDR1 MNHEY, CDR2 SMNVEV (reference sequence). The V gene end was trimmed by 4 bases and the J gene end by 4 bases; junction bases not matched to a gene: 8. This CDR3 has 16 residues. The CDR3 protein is CASSSPGTGRYNEQFF. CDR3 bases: TGTGCCAGCAGTTCCCCCGGGACAGGGAGATACAATGAGCAGTTCTTC.

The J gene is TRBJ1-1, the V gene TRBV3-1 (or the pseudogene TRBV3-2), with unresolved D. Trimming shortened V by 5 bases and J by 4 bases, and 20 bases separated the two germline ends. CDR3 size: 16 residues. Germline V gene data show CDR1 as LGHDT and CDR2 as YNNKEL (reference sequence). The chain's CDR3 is CASSVNLVRASTEAFF. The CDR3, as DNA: TGTGCCAGCAGCGTAAACCTCGTGAGGGCTTCCACTGAAGCTTTCTTT.

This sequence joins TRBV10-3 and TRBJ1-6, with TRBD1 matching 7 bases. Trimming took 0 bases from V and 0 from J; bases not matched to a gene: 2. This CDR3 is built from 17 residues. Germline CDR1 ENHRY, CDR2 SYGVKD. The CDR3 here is CAISESTGSSYNSPLHF. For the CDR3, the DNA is TGTGCCATCAGTGAGTCGACAGGGAGCTCCTATAATTCACCCCTCCACTTT.

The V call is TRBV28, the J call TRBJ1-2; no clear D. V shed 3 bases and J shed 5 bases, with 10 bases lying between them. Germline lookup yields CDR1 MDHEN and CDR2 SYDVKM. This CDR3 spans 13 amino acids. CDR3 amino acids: CASSLGSWYGYTF. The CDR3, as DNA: TGTGCCAGCAGTTTGGGCTCTTGGTATGGCTACACCTTC.

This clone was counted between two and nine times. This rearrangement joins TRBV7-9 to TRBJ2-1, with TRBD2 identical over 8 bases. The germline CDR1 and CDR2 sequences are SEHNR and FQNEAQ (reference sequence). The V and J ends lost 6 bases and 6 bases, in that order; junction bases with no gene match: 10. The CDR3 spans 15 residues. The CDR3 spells CASRAQLADLNEQFF. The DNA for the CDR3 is TGTGCCAGCAGGGCCCAACTAGCGGACCTCAATGAGCAGTTCTTC.

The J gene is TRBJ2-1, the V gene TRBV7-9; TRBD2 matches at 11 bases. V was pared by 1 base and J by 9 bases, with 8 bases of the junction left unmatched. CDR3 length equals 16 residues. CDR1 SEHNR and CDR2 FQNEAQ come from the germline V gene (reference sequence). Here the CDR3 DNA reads TGTGCCAGCAGCTTAGGGGTAGCGGGAGGGTTGTTTGAGCAGTTCTTC. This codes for CASSLGVAGGLFEQFF.

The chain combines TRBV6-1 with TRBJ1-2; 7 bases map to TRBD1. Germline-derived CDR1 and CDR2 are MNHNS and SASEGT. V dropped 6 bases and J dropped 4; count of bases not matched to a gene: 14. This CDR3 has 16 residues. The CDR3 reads CASSEWDSRDLYGYTF. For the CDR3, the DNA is TGTGCCAGCAGCGAATGGGACAGCCGCGATCTCTATGGCTACACCTTC.

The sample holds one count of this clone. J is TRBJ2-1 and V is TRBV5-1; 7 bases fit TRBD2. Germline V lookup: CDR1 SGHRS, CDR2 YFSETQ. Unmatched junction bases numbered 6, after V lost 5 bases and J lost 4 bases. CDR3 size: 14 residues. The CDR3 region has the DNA TGCGCCAGCAGGTCCGGGACTACGTACAATGAGCAGTTCTTC. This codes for CASRSGTTYNEQFF.

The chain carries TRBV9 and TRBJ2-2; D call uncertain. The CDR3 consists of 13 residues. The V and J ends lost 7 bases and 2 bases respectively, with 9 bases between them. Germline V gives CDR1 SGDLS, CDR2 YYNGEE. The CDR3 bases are TGTGCCAGCCAACAGATTAACACCGGGGAGCTGTTTTTT. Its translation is CASQQINTGELFF.

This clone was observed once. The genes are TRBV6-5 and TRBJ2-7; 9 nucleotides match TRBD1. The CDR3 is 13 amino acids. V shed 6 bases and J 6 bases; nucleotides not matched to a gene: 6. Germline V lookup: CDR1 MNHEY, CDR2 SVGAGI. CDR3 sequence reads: CASSLWTGAEQYV. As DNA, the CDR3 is TGTGCCAGCAGCCTGTGGACAGGGGCCGAGCAGTACGTC.

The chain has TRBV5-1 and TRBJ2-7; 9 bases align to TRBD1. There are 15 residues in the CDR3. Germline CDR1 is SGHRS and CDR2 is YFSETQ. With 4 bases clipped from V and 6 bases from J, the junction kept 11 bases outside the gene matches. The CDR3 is CASSQLGDRVSEQYF. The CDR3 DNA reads TGCGCCAGCAGCCAATTAGGGGACAGGGTCTCCGAGCAGTACTTC.

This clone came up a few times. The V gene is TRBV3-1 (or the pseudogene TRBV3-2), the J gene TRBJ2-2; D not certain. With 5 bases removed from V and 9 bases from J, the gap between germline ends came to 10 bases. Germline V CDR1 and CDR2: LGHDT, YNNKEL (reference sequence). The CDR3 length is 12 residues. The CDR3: CASSSRSRELFF. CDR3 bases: TGTGCCAGCAGCTCCCGGTCGCGGGAGCTGTTTTTT.

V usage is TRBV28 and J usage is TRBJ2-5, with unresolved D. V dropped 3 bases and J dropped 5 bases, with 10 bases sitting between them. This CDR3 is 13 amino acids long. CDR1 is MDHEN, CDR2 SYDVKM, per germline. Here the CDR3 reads CASSLRIGETQYF. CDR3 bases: TGTGCCAGCAGTTTGCGGATTGGGGAGACCCAGTACTTC. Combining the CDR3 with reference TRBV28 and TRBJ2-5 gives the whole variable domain DVKVTQSSRYLVKRTGEKVFLECVQDMDHENMFWYRQDPGLGLRLIYFSYDVKMKEKGDIPEGYSVSREKKERFSLILESASTNQTSMYLCASSLRIGETQYFGPGTRLLVL.

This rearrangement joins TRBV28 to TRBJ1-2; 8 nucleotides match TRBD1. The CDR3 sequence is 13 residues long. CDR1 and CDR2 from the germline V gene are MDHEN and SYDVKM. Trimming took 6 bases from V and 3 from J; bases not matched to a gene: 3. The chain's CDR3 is CASRQGQDYGYTF. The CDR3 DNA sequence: TGTGCCAGCAGACAGGGACAGGACTATGGCTACACCTTC.

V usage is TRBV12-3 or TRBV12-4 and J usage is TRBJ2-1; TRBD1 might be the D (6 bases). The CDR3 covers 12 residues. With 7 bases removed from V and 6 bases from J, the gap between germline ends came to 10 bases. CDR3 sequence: CASTTGFNEQFF. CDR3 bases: TGTGCCAGCACCACAGGGTTCAATGAGCAGTTCTTC.

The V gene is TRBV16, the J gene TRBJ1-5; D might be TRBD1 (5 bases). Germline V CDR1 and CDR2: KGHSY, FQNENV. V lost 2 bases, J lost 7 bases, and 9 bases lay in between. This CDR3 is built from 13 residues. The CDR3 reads CASSQGRDQPQHF. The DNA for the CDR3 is TGTGCCAGCAGCCAAGGGAGGGACCAGCCCCAGCATTTT.

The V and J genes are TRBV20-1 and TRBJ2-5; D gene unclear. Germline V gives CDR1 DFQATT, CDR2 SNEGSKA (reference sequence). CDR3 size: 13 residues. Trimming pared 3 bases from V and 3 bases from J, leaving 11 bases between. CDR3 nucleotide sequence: TGCAGTGCTAGTTCAGGATTTAAAGAGACCCAGTACTTC. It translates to CSASSGFKETQYF.

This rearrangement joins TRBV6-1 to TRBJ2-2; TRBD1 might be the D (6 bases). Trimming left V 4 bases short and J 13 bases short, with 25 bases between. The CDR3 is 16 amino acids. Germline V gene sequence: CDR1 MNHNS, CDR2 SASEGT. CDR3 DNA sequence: TGTGCCAGCAGTGGAACGGGACACTTTATTTTGGGTGGGCTGTTTTTT. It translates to CASSGTGHFILGGLFF.

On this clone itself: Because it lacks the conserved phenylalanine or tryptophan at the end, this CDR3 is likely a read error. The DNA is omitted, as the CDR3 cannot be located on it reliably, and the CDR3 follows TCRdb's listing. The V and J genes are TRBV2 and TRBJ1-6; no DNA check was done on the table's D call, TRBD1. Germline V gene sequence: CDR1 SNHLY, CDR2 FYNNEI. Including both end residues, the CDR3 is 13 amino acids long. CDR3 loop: CASRGPRGHILSI.

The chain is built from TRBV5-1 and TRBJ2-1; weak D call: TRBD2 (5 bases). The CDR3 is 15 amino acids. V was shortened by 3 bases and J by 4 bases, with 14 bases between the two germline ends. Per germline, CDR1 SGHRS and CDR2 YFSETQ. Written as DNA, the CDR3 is TGCGCCAGCAGCTCCGACTACGAACCTTACAATGAGCAGTTCTTC. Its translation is CASSSDYEPYNEQFF. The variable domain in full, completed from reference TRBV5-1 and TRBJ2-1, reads KAGVTQTPRYLIKTRGQQVTLSCSPISGHRSVSWYQQTPGQGLQFLFEYFSETQRNKGNFPGRFSGRQFSNSRSEMNVSTLELGDSALYLCASSSDYEPYNEQFFGPGTRLTVL.

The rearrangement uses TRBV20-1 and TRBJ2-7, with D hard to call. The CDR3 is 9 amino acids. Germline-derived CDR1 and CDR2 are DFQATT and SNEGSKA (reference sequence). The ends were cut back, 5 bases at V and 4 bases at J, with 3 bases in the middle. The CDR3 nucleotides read TGCAGTGCTCCATACGAGCAGTACGTC. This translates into CSAPYEQYV.

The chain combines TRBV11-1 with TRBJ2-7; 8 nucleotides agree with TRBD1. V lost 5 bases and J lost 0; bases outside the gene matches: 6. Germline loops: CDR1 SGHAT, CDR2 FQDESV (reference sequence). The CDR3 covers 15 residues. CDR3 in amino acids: CASSQGQVPSYEQYF. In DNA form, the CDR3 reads TGTGCCAGCAGCCAGGGACAGGTTCCCTCCTACGAGCAGTACTTC.

CDR3 amino acids: CATSDSGDRADTQYF. The CDR3 nucleotides are TGTGCCACCAGTGATTCCGGAGACAGGGCCGATACGCAGTATTTT. J is TRBJ2-3 and V is TRBV24-1; TRBD1 aligns across 7 bases. Trimming took 2 bases from V and 6 from J; bases not matched to a gene: 7. Germline lookup yields CDR1 KGHDR and CDR2 SFDVKD. The CDR3 is 15 residues long.

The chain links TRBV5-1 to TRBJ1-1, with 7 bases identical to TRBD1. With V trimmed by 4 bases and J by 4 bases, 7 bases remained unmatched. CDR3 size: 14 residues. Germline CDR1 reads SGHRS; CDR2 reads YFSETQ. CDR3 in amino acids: CASSKDRVGTEAFF. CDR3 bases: TGCGCCAGCAGCAAAGACAGGGTGGGCACTGAAGCTTTCTTT.

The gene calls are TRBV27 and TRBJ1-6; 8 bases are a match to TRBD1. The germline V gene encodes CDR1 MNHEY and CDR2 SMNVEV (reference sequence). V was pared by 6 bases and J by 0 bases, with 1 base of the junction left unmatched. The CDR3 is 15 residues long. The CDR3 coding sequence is TGTGCCAGCAGAGGACAGGGCTCCTATAATTCACCCCTCCACTTT. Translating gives CASRGQGSYNSPLHF.

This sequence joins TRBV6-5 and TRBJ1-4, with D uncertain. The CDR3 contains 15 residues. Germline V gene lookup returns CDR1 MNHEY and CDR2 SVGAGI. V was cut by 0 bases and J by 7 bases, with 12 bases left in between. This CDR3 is CASSYSMADFEKLFF. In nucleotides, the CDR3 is TGTGCCAGCAGTTACTCGATGGCAGACTTTGAAAAACTGTTTTTT.

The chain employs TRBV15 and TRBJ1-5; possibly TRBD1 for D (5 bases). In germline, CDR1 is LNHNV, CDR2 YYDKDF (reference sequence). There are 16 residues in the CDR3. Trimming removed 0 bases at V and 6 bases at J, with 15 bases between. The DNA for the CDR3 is TGTGCCACCAGCAGAGATCATTCAGGGAACGGTCAGCCCCAGCATTTT. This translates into CATSRDHSGNGQPQHF.

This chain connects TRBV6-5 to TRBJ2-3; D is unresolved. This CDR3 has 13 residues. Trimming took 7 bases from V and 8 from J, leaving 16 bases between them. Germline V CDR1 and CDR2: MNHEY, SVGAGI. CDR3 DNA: TGTGCCAGCACCCCTCTTGTCAGTGGTACGCAGTATTTT. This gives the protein CASTPLVSGTQYF.

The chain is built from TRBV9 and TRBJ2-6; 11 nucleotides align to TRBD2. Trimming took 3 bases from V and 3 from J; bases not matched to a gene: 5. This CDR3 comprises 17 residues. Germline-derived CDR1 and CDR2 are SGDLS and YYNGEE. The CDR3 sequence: CASSAQLAGVGANVLTF. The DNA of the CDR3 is TGTGCCAGCAGCGCCCAACTAGCGGGGGTTGGGGCCAACGTCCTGACTTTC.